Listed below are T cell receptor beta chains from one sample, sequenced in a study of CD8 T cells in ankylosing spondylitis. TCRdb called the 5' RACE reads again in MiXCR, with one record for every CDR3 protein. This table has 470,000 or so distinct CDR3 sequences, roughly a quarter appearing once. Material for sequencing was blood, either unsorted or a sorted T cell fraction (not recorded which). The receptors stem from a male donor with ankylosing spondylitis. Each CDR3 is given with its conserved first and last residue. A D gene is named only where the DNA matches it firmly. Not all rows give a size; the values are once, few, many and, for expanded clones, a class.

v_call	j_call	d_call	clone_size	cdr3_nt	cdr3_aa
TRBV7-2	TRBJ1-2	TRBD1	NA	TGTGCCAGCAGCGCCGGGACAGGGAACTATGGCTACACCTTC	CASSAGTGNYGYTF
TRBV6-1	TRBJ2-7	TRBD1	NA	TGTGCCAGCAGGTTGACAGGGGGCGGAAACGAGCAGTACTTC	CASRLTGGGNEQYF
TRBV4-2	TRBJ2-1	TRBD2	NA	TGTGCCAGCAGCCAAGATGAAGGGGCGGGAGGTTTATTCCCGTTTATCGATGAGCAGTTCTTC	CASSQDEGAGGLFPFIDEQFF
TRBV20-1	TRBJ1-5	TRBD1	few	TGCAGTGCAAACCAGGGGGCCAGGCACCAGCCCCAGCATTTT	CSANQGARHQPQHF
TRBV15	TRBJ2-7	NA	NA	TGTGCCACCAGCAGAGAATTAGCGCACAGCTCCTACGAGCAGTACTTC	CATSRELAHSSYEQYF
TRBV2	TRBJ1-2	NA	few	TGTGCCAGCACTAAGGATGATCATGGCTACACCTTC	CASTKDDHGYTF
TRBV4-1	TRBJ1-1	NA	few	TGCGCCAGCAGCCAAGAAGTTATCCCCCAGAACACTGAAGCTTTCTTT	CASSQEVIPQNTEAFF
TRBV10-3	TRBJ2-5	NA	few	TGTGCCATCAGTGAGTCCGGGTTTGCACCGAGAGAGACCCAGTACTTC	CAISESGFAPRETQYF
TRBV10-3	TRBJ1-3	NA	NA	TGTGCCATCAGTGAGGAGGGACGGAGTGTGGGAAACACCATATATTTT	CAISEEGRSVGNTIYF
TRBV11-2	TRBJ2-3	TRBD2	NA	TGTGCCAGCAGCTTAAATCTAGCGGGAACAGATACGCAGTATTTT	CASSLNLAGTDTQYF
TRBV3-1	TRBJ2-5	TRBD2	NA	TGTGCCAGCAGCCAAACACCGGGACTAGCGGCTAATAGGGGCCAGTACTTC	CASSQTPGLAANRGQYF
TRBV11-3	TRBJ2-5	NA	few	TGTGCCAGCAGACACACAGGGTTAGAGACCCAGTACTTC	CASRHTGLETQYF
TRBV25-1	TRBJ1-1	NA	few	TGTGCCAGCAGTGAATGGGGCAGGGGAACAACTGAAGCTTTCTTT	CASSEWGRGTTEAFF
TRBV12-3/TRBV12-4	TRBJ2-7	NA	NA	TGTGCCAGCAGTTTATTGGAAGGCGAGCAGTACTTC	CASSLLEGEQYF
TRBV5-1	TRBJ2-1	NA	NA	TGCGCCAGCCGTTTACCCGAGCAGTTCTTC	CASRLPEQFF
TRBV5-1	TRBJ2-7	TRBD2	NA	TGCGCCAGCAGTCGCCTCCCTAGCGGATTGGACTACGAGCAGTACTTC	CASSRLPSGLDYEQYF
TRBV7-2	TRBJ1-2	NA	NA	TGTGCCAGCAGCTTAGCAGGGAGGAAAGGTGGCTACACCTTC	CASSLAGRKGGYTF
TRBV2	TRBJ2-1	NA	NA	TGTGCCAGCAGCGAGACGGGGAATCGGCAGTTCTTC	CASSETGNRQFF
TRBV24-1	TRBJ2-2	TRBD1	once	TGTGCCACCAGTGATTTGAGGGGACAGTCGGGAACCGGGGAGCTGTTTTTT	CATSDLRGQSGTGELFF
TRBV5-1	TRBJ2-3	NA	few	TGCGCCAGCAGCTTTACAACCAGTAGCACAGATACGCAGTATTTT	CASSFTTSSTDTQYF
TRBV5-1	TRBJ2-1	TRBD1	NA	TGCGCCAGCAGCTTAGTGGGACAGGGTTTGGATGAGCAGTTCTTC	CASSLVGQGLDEQFF
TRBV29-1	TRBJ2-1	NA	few	TGCAGCGTCCCAGGGACCACCTCCTACAATGAGCAGTTCTTC	CSVPGTTSYNEQFF
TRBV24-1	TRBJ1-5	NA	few	TGTGCCACCAGTGACCCGACTGGGGGCAATCAGCCCCAGCATTTT	CATSDPTGGNQPQHF
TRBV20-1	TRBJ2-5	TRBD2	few	TGCAGTGCTAGGTGGGCGGGAGAAGAGACCCAGTACTTC	CSARWAGEETQYF
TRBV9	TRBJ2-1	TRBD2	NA	TGTGCCAGCAGCGTAGGAGAGGGAGGGGACCCGGGTGAGCAGTTCTTT	CASSVGEGGDPGEQFF
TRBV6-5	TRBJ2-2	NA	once	TGTGCCACCCAAGGGGGGGCCGGGGAGCTGTTTTTT	CATQGGAGELFF
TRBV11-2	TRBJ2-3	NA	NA	TGTGCCAGCAGCTTTGTTATTAATTTGGATACGCAGTATTTT	CASSFVINLDTQYF
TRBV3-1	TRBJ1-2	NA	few	TGTGCCAGCAGCCAAGATGTGGTACCTAAGGAAGGCTACACCTTC	CASSQDVVPKEGYTF
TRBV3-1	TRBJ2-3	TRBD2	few	TGTGCCAGCAGCCAAGGAAAAGCGGGAGGCACAGATACGCAGTATTTT	CASSQGKAGGTDTQYF
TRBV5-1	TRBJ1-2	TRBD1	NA	TGCGCCAGCAGCCAAACAGGGGATGGCTACACCTTC	CASSQTGDGYTF
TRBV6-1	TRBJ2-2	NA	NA	TGTGCCAGCAGTGGACAGGTTTTGACCGGGGAGCTGTTTTTT	CASSGQVLTGELFF
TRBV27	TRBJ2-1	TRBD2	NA	TGTGCCAGCAGTTTTGGCGGGAGGGTTGTCAATGAGCAGTTCTTC	CASSFGGRVVNEQFF
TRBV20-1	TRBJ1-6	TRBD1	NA	TGCAGTGCTAGACCCCCGGGACAGGGGGCTTATTCACCCCTCCACTTT	CSARPPGQGAYSPLHF
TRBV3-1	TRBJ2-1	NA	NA	TGTGCCAGCAGCCAAGAATCCAGGGGTGAGCAGTTCTTC	CASSQESRGEQFF
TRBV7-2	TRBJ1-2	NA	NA	TGTGCCAGCAGCCCCCACGGCAGGAACTATGGCTACACCTTC	CASSPHGRNYGYTF
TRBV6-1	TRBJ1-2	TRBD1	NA	TGTGCCAGCACCTCCGGGACAGGGGGCCGAGTTATCTATGGCTACACCTTC	CASTSGTGGRVIYGYTF
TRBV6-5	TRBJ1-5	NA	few	TGTGCCAGCAGTTACTTAGTCTCAACTACTGATAATCAGCCCCAGCATTTT	CASSYLVSTTDNQPQHF
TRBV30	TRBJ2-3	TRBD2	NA	TGTGCCTGGAGCGACGGACTAGCGGGGGCCGGGGATACGCAGTATTTT	CAWSDGLAGAGDTQYF
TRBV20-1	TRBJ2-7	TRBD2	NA	TGCAGTGCCTCCTCCACCAGACTAGCGGGAGGAGAGCAGTACTTC	CSASSTRLAGGEQYF
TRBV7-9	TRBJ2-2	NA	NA	TGTGCCAGCAGCCTAACGTGGGCCACCGGGGAGCTGTTTTTT	CASSLTWATGELFF
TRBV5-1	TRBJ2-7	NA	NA	TGCGCCAGCAGCTTATTGGGACAACGTTACGAGCAGTACTTC	CASSLLGQRYEQYF
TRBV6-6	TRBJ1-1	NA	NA	TGTGCCAGCAGTGGGGGATCAAACACTGAAGCTTTCTTT	CASSGGSNTEAFF